This T cell receptor (beta chain) was identified during a study of blood T cell repertoires in COVID-19 (dated by TCRdb to the early 2020s). General notes on the study: The collaborator samples originated in the United States, Italy and Spain and spanned the acute and convalescent phases of COVID-19. The material from the prospective study consisted of cDNA or gDNA derived from T cells, B-cell-depleted T cells, or PBMCs. Subjects who had been exposed to COVID-19, were actively infected with it, or had recovered from it provided the deeply sampled blood TCRbeta repertoires that made up the dataset. The repertoires were released in a freely available public database meant as a resource for research on the immune response to SARS-CoV-2. Samples were obtained from the ongoing ImmuneRACE study (first 160 participants) and from over 1,000 subjects provided by 6 global collaborators. A de-identified subject ID, COVID-19 status, age in years and sex were almost always included in the sample metadata. HLA class I and class II types, where available, came from metadata supplied by the sample provider rather than from assay-based typing. Study-level results and caveats: Clinical and demographic metadata were provided uncurated, with the amount varying by source and participant.

From V the trimming removes 5 bases and from J it removes 7 bases, while the gene matches leave 11 bases of the junction unaccounted for. From the cysteine up to the phenylalanine, the CDR3 has a length of 17 residues. Of the read, only the CDR3 DNA is kept; its 51 bases are in frame from base 1. The germline V gene (reference sequence) specifies SEHNR as CDR1 and FQNEAQ as CDR2. Enrolling through a virtual design, the prospective study's participants ranged in age from roughly 18 to 90 years and lived across 20 to 25 United States geographic areas. Cohort assignment in the prospective study relied on participant-reported clinical history from a screening survey and a study questionnaire. ImmuneRACE Cohort 3 recovered participants were defined by two consecutive negative NP/OP PCR tests, healthcare professional clearance, or symptom resolution. In the prospective study, whole blood, serum and a nasopharyngeal or oropharyngeal swab were collected from each participant by mobile phlebotomists. Participants in the prospective study had the option to provide additional blood draws and questionnaires over a roughly 2-month period. Blood samples from the prospective study were shipped frozen or at room temperature prior to DNA extraction.

TCRbeta CDR3 regions were amplified from genomic DNA using the immunoSEQ Assay, a bias-controlled multiplex PCR. From the authors' description of their analysis: The number of nucleated cells in each sample was estimated by amplification of reference gene primers within the assay. To quantify the absolute abundance of each unique TCRbeta CDR3 rearrangement, sequence reads were collapsed and filtered. For each sample, productive Simpson clonality was calculated as the square root of Simpson's diversity index across productive rearrangements. TCRdb carries this immuneACCESS record with in-frame sequences only. Its versions omit some clonotypes, under half of them owing to an unresolved V gene in the studies checked, with the rest unexplained. V and J calls and clone size are copied from that table; D and trimming were computed from the DNA. The sample table holds roughly 150,000 clones, of which over 70% were seen once. The leading ten clones occupy more than 3% of the sample.

Concerning this clone itself: The antigen this receptor binds is unknown. No base qualities exist here, and no much larger clone lies one base off it.

The sequence came from an older woman who had recovered from COVID-19. What was sequenced was PBMCs or T cells enriched from blood (not recorded which). The chain links TRBV7-9 with TRBJ2-1; TRBD2 aligns with 13 central bases. For the CDR3, the sequence is CASSPGQLAGGRNEQFF. Here is the DNA: TGTGCCAGCAGCCCGGGGCAACTAGCGGGGGGGCGGAATGAGCAGTTCTTC.